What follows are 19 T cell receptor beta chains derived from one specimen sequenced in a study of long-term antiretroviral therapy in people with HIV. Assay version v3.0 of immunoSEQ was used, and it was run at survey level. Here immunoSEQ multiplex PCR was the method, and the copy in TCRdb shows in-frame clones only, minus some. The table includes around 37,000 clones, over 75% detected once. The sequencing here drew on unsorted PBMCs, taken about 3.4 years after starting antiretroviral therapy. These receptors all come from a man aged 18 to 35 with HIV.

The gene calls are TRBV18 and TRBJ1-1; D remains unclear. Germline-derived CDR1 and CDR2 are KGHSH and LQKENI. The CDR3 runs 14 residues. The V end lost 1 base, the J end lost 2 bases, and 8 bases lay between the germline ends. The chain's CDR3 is CASSPRWYNTEAFF. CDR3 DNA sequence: TGTGCCAGCTCACCACGTTGGTATAACACTGAAGCTTTCTTT.

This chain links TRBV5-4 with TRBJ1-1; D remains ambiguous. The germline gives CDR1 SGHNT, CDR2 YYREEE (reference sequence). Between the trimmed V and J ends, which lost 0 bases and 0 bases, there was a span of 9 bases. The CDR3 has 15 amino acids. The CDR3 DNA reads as TGTGCCAGCAGCTTGGTGAAAGGAATGAACACTGAAGCTTTCTTT. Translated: CASSLVKGMNTEAFF.

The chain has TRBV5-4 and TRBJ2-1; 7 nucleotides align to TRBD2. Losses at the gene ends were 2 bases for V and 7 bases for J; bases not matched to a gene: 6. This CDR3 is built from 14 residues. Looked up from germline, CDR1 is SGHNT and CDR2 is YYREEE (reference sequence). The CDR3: CASSFVRGINEQFF. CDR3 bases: TGTGCCAGCAGCTTTGTGCGGGGGATAAATGAGCAGTTCTTC. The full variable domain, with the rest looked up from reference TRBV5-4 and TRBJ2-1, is ETGVTQSPTHLIKTRGQQVTLRCSSQSGHNTVSWYQQALGQGPQFIFQYYREEENGRGNFPPRFSGLQFPNYSSELNVNALELDDSALYLCASSFVRGINEQFFGPGTRLTVL.

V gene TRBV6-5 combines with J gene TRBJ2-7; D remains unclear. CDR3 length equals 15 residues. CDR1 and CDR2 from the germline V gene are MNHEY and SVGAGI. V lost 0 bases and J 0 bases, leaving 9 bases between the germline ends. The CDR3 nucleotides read TGTGCCAGCAGTTACTCTTTCGATAGCTCCTACGAGCAGTACTTC. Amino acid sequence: CASSYSFDSSYEQYF.

This chain's CDR3 is CASSPPDRMNTEAFF. The CDR3 DNA reads TGTGCCAGCTCACCACCCGACAGAATGAACACTGAAGCTTTCTTT. The V call is TRBV18, the J call TRBJ1-1; the D gene is possibly TRBD1 (5 bases). V was cut by 0 bases and J by 0 bases, with 8 bases left in between. Germline V CDR1 and CDR2: KGHSH, LQKENI. This CDR3 is built from 15 residues.

CDR3 bases: TGCGCCAGCAGTGAGAAGCAGGGCACTGAAGCTTTCTTT. Encoded protein: CASSEKQGTEAFF. V usage is TRBV10-1 and J usage is TRBJ1-1, with D possibly matching TRBD1 (5 bases). The CDR3 consists of 13 residues. V dropped 2 bases and J dropped 4 bases, with 8 bases sitting between them. Germline loops: CDR1 WNHNN, CDR2 SYGVQD (reference sequence).

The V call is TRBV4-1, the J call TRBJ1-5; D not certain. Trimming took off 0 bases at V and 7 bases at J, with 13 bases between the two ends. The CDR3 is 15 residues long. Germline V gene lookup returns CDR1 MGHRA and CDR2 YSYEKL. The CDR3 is CASSQDNGPGQPQHF. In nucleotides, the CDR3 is TGCGCCAGCAGCCAAGATAATGGGCCGGGGCAGCCCCAGCATTTT.

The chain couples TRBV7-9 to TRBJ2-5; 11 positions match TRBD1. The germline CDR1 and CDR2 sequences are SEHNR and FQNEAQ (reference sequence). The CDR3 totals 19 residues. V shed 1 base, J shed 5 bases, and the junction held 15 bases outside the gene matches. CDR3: CASSLGTGGHTVNAETQYF. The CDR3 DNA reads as TGTGCCAGCAGCTTAGGGACAGGGGGCCACACTGTCAATGCGGAGACCCAGTACTTC.

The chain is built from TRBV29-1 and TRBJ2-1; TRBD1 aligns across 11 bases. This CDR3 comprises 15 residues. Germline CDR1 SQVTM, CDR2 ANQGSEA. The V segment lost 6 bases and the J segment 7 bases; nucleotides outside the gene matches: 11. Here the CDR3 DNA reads TGCAGCGTCGGCCTCCTGGACAGGGGGCGGAATGAGCAGTTCTTC. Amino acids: CSVGLLDRGRNEQFF.

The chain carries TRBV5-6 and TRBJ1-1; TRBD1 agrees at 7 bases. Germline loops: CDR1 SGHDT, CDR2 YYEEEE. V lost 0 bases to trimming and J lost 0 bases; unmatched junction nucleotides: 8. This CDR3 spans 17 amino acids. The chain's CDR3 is CASSLGQGVGMNTEAFF. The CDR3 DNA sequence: TGTGCCAGCAGCTTGGGCCAGGGGGTTGGAATGAACACTGAAGCTTTCTTT.

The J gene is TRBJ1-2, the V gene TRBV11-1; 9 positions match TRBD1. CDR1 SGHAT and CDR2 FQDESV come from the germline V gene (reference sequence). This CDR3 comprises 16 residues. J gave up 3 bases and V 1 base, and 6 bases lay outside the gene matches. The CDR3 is CASSLGDDRGDYGYTF. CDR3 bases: TGTGCCAGCAGCTTAGGGGACGACAGGGGGGACTATGGCTACACCTTC.

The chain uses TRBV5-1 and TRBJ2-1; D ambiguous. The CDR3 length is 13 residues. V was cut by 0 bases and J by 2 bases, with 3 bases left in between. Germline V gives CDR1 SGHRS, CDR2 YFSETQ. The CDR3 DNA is TGCGCCAGCAGCTTGGGCCCCTACAATGAGCAGTTCTTC. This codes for CASSLGPYNEQFF.

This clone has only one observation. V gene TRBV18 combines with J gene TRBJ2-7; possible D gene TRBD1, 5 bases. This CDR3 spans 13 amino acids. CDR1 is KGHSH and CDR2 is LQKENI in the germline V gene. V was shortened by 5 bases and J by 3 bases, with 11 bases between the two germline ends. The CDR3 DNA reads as TGTGCCAGCTCAACCTATGACAGCTACGAGCAGTACTTC. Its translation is CASSTYDSYEQYF.

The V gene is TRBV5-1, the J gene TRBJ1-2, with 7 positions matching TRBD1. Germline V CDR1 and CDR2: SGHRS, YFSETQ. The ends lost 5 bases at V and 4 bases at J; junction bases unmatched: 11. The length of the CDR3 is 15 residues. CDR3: CASSWPAAGGYGYTF. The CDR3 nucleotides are TGCGCCAGCAGTTGGCCCGCGGCAGGGGGCTATGGCTACACCTTC.

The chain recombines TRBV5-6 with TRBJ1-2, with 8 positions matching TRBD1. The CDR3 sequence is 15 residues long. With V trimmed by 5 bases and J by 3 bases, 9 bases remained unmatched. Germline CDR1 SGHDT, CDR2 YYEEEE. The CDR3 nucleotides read TGTGCCAGCAGTCTGGGACAGGCCTACTACTATGGCTACACCTTC. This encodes CASSLGQAYYYGYTF.

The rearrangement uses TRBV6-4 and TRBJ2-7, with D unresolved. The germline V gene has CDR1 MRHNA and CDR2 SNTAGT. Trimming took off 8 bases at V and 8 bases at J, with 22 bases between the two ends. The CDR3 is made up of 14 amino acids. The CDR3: CASPSSQKRRKQYF. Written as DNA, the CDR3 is TGTGCCAGCCCCAGTAGCCAGAAAAGGCGTAAGCAGTACTTC.

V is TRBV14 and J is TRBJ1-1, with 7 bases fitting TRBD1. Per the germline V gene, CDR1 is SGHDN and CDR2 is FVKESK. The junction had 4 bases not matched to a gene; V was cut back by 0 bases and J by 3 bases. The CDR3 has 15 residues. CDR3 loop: CASSQDRGGHTEAFF. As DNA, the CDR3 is TGTGCCAGCAGCCAAGACAGGGGGGGACACACTGAAGCTTTCTTT.

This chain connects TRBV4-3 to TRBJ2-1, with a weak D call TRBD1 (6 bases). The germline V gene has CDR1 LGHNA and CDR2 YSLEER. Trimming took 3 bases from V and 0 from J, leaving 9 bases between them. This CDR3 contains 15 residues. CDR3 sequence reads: CASSQDSSSYNEQFF. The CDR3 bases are TGCGCCAGCAGCCAGGACAGTTCCTCCTACAATGAGCAGTTCTTC.

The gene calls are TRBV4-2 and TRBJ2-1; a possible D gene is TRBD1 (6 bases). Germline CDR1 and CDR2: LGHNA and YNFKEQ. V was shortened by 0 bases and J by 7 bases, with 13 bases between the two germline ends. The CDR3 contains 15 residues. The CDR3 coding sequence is TGTGCCAGCAGCCAAGAGGTCTGGGGGCGGAATGAGCAGTTCTTC. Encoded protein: CASSQEVWGRNEQFF.